The sequence of this TCR beta chain was determined in a study of T cells in Graves' hyperthyroidism and ophthalmopathy. Study overall: Peripheral blood specimens were obtained at initial diagnosis, prior to any treatment.

Thyroid ultrasound, orbital computed tomography, clinical symptoms, and serum thyroxine and TRAb underpinned diagnoses. Study-wide results and caveats: Most clonotypes expanded in thyroid above 0.001 were likewise present in blood.

The TCR beta CDR3 regions underwent amplification using RNA transcripts as the source. HTBI primers were used for first-round RT-PCR of the TCR CDR3. MiXCR, run by TCRdb on the multiplex PCR reads, gives a single entry per CDR3 protein. The table includes about 260,000 distinct CDR3 sequences, over 15% detected once. This clonotype was observed many times. Its antigen is unidentified. Material for sequencing was blood. The TCR was taken from a woman aged 18-35 years with Graves' ophthalmopathy.

CDR3 loop: CASSVSGRVYEQYF. The CDR3 region has the DNA TGTGCCAGCAGCGTGAGCGGCAGGGTATACGAGCAGTACTTC. The gene calls are TRBV14 and TRBJ2-7, with D possibly called TRBD1 or TRBD2 (5 bases each). Trimming removed 5 bases from V and 4 bases from J, with 15 bases in between. This CDR3 is built from 14 residues. Germline V gene lookup returns CDR1 SGHDN and CDR2 FVKESK.